This TCR beta chain comes out of a study of blood T cell repertoires in COVID-19. Study summary: Some COVID-19 samples were acute and others convalescent; all came from the United States, Italy and Spain.

Source study methods: Estimated nucleated cell counts came from reference gene primer amplification. The assay was immunoSEQ multiplex PCR, and TCRdb's table has in-frame clones only and misses some. That table is the source of V, J and clone size, and D and trimming were worked out from the DNA. The sample contains some 420,000 clones, around 91% of which appear only once. Trimming at V came to 2 bases and at J to 6 bases, leaving 5 bases not matched to a gene. CDR1 SGHNT and CDR2 YENEEA come from the germline V gene. The CDR3 sequence is 16 residues long. Participant ages covered about 18 to 89 years across 20 to 25 US areas.

The receptor was isolated from a man between 25 and 39 years old who had recovered from COVID-19. This chain uses TRBV11-3 with TRBJ2-2, with 11 bases matching TRBD1. Sequences were obtained from PBMCs or T cells enriched from blood (not recorded which). CDR3 residues: CASSLFGQGAPGELFF. In DNA form, the CDR3 reads TGTGCCAGCAGCTTATTTGGACAGGGGGCGCCCGGGGAGCTGTTTTTT. Full variable domain (remainder filled in from reference TRBV11-3 and TRBJ2-2): EAGVVQSPRYKIIEKKQPVAFWCNPISGHNTLYWYLQNLGQGPELLIRYENEEAVDDSQLPKDRFSAERLKGVDSTLKIQPAELGDSAVYLCASSLFGQGAPGELFFGEGSRLTVL.